A selection of T cell receptor beta chains follows, all from one sample in a study of T cell responses to AZD1222 COVID-19 vaccine. Profiling relied on immunoSEQ multiplex PCR, and the TCRdb table lists in-frame clones only, not all of them. Of 150,000 to 200,000 clones listed, about 94% are singletons. The sample consisted of peripheral blood, taken on day 0 of AZD1222 vaccination. These TCRs come from an adult in good health. The CDR3 runs from the conserved cysteine through the conserved F or W. The D gene is left open where the match is weak. Size is stated for part of the rows, as once, few or many counts, or as a class when the clone is expanded.

.	TRBV13	.	TRBJ2-7	CASSLTTYYEQYF	TGTGCCAGCAGCTTAACCACCTACTACGAGCAGTACTTC
.	TRBV6-2/TRBV6-3	once	TRBJ1-6	CASSSKGSDSPLHF	TGTGCCAGCAGTTCCAAGGGGTCTGATTCACCCCTCCACTTT
.	TRBV7-2	.	TRBJ2-2	CASSFSEKLFF	TGTGCCAGCAGCTTCTCAGAGAAGCTGTTTTTT
.	TRBV19	.	TRBJ2-2	CASSMGTRTGELFF	TGTGCCAGTAGTATGGGGACTCGGACCGGGGAGCTGTTTTTT
.	TRBV12-3/TRBV12-4	once	TRBJ1-1	CASSFWGTEAFF	TGTGCCAGCAGTTTTTGGGGCACTGAAGCTTTCTTT
.	TRBV7-9	.	TRBJ1-3	CASSPGISGNTIYF	TGTGCCAGCAGCCCCGGGATCTCTGGAAACACCATATATTTT
TRBD2	TRBV7-6	.	TRBJ2-3	CASSLYLSGGADTQYF	TGTGCCAGCAGCTTATATCTATCGGGAGGGGCAGATACGCAGTATTTT
.	TRBV14	once	TRBJ2-1	CASSQGLRTTYNEQFF	TGTGCCAGCAGCCAAGGATTACGGACAACTTACAATGAGCAGTTCTTC
.	TRBV6-4	.	TRBJ2-1	CASSSEGAVGEQFF	TGTGCCAGCAGTTCGGAAGGGGCGGTGGGAGAGCAGTTCTTC
TRBD1	TRBV14	.	TRBJ1-6	CASGRGFGSPLHF	TGTGCCAGTGGCAGGGGGTTTGGTTCACCCCTCCACTTT
.	TRBV5-1	few	TRBJ2-1	CASSLRTAYNEQFF	TGCGCCAGCAGCCTACGGACAGCCTACAATGAGCAGTTCTTC
.	TRBV5-1	.	TRBJ2-1	CASTHTGGTNEQFF	TGCGCCAGCACTCACACGGGTGGCACCAATGAGCAGTTCTTC
.	TRBV6-2/TRBV6-3	.	TRBJ2-2	CASSSLPSTGELFF	TGTGCCAGCAGTTCCCTCCCTTCCACCGGGGAGCTGTTTTTT
.	TRBV27	.	TRBJ1-2	CASVASGQEGEGYTF	TGTGCCAGCGTGGCATCGGGACAAGAGGGGGAAGGCTACACCTTC
.	TRBV28	.	TRBJ1-3	CASSFLSLGNTIYF	TGTGCCAGCAGTTTCCTGAGCCTTGGAAACACCATATATTTT
.	TRBV11-2	.	TRBJ2-3	CASSQPRILRQDTQYF	TGTGCCAGCAGTCAGCCTAGGATTCTTCGCCAGGATACGCAGTATTTT